This T cell receptor (beta chain) appears in the sequencing data of a study of regulatory T cells in long-lasting Graves disease. Libraries of TCR beta came from iRepertoire HTBI primers plus Arm-PCR of CDR3 regions. TCRdb re-analysed the multiplex PCR reads in MiXCR, keeping a single row per CDR3 protein. The sample lists hundreds of thousands of distinct CDR3 sequences, around 17% occurring once. Study-wide results and caveats: When disease was persistent, TRBV28, TRBJ1-2 and TRBJ2-5 were the favored segments.

Concerning this clonotype itself: No antigen is known for it.

Time point: newly diagnosed GD, antithyroid drugs for less than 3 months. Scientists built the TCR library using RNA that was extracted from PBMCs. The CDR3 consists of 13 residues. V lost 3 bases and J 8 bases, leaving 13 bases between the germline ends. In germline, CDR1 is MNHEY, CDR2 SMNVEV (reference sequence). These data also featured in a second study, about T cells in Graves' hyperthyroidism and ophthalmopathy.

This clonotype was obtained from a man between 40 and 49 years old with Graves disease. The source was peripheral blood mononuclear cells (PBMCs), collected at new diagnosis, from a patient treated with antithyroid drugs. The rearrangement links TRBV27 to TRBJ1-2, with TRBD1 as a possible D gene (5 bases). The CDR3 DNA is TGTGCCAGCAGTTTTCGCGGGAAGGGGGGCTACACCTTC. It is translated as CASSFRGKGGYTF.